This TCR beta chain was captured by sequencing in a study of shared clonotypes between healthy human individuals. V gave up 5 bases and J gave up 5 bases, with 16 bases separating them. Germline CDR1 is KGHSH and CDR2 is LQKENI. This CDR3 is built from 15 residues. Clones were sequenced by immunoSEQ multiplex PCR, and TCRdb holds only the in-frame ones, with some missing. The data hold about 2.4 million clones, with over 85% observed a single time. The sequenced sample was naive CD4+ T cells from PBMCs. Documented subset: CD45RA+ positively selected. This chain connects TRBV18 to TRBJ1-5; possibly TRBD1 for D (5 bases). The receptor's source is a man between 18 and 35 years old in good health. Some clones in this sample may be carry-over from other donors' samples. Here the CDR3 DNA reads TGTGCCAGCTCAGCCCGGGACGGAGGGGATCAGCCCCAGCATTTT. Translated, it gives CASSARDGGDQPQHF.